This passage covers 29 T cell receptor beta chains from one sample sequenced in a study of T cell changes during pregnancy in multiple sclerosis. Measured with immunoSEQ multiplex PCR; TCRdb has only the in-frame clones, and not every one. This sample carries just under 85,000 clones, approximately 91% of them seen once, and the ten largest clones take more than 2.5%. This specimen consisted of peripheral blood, obtained in the first trimester of pregnancy. The source is a female donor with multiple sclerosis, enrolled in a pregnancy study.

The rearrangement joins TRBV12-5 to TRBJ1-5, with 7 bases aligning to TRBD1. Germline CDR1 is LGHNT and CDR2 is FRNRAP. Germline trimming cut 5 bases from V and 7 bases from J; bases unmatched to any gene: 11. This CDR3 comprises 15 residues. CDR3 nucleotides: TGTGCTAGTGGTACGAATTGGCAGGGGGGACAGCCCCAGCATTTT. Its translation is CASGTNWQGGQPQHF.

CDR3 sequence (DNA): TGCGCCAGCAGCCCCCTGCGGGGGAATGAGCAGTTCTTC. It is translated as CASSPLRGNEQFF. The rearrangement uses TRBV5-1 and TRBJ2-1, with 7 bases that match TRBD2. Germline-derived CDR1 and CDR2 are SGHRS and YFSETQ. Unmatched junction bases numbered 5, after V lost 4 bases and J lost 7 bases. The CDR3 has 13 residues.

About this clone itself: A read error may account for a junction end that differs from germline. The chain recombines TRBV6-1 with TRBJ2-5; TRBD2 aligns across 10 bases. Germline-derived CDR1 and CDR2 are MNHNS and SASEGT. The CDR3 has 14 amino acids. The CDR3 DNA reads TGTGCCAGCAGGGAAGCGGGAGGGCCGGAGACCCAGTACTTC. Translation: CASREAGGPETQYF.

This chain links TRBV19 with TRBJ1-5, with D unclear. Trimming cost V 4 bases and J 5 bases, with 6 bases left between them. The CDR3 is 12 amino acids. Germline assignment: CDR1 LNHDA and CDR2 SQIVND (reference sequence). Written as DNA, the CDR3 is TGTGCCAGTAGTACGGGATATCAGCCCCAGCATTTT. Translation: CASSTGYQPQHF.

The V call is TRBV4-3, the J call TRBJ1-6; 7 bases line up with TRBD1. This CDR3 has 16 residues. Germline loops: CDR1 LGHNA, CDR2 YSLEER. The J segment lost 7 bases and the V segment lost 3 bases, leaving 9 bases of the junction unmatched. Here the CDR3 DNA reads TGCGCCAGCAGCCAGAAGGGGGGACAGAGGAATTCACCCCTCCACTTT. Its protein is CASSQKGGQRNSPLHF.

The chain couples TRBV27 to TRBJ1-2, with D possibly matching TRBD1 (6 bases). V was pared by 8 bases and J by 5 bases, with 18 bases between. The CDR3 contains 14 residues. Germline V gives CDR1 MNHEY, CDR2 SMNVEV (reference sequence). The CDR3 DNA reads TGTGCCAGCGGCGGGGGCGCGACGGAATATGGCTACACCTTC. It translates to CASGGGATEYGYTF.

The chain links TRBV7-9 to TRBJ1-5; 9 bases fit TRBD1. This CDR3 contains 15 residues. Unmatched junction bases numbered 8, after V lost 5 bases and J lost 6 bases. Germline CDR1 SEHNR, CDR2 FQNEAQ (reference sequence). CDR3 sequence: CASSRGTGRGQPQHF. DNA for the CDR3: TGTGCCAGCAGCCGAGGGACAGGGAGGGGTCAGCCCCAGCATTTT.

The rearrangement uses TRBV6-4 and TRBJ2-1, with a possible D match to TRBD2 (6 bases). The CDR3 has 15 residues. Germline loops: CDR1 MRHNA, CDR2 SNTAGT. V lost 2 bases and J lost 5, with 13 bases in between. The CDR3 here is CASSDLGGVNNEQFF. Here the CDR3 DNA reads TGTGCCAGCAGTGACCTGGGCGGGGTTAACAATGAGCAGTTCTTC.

The gene calls are TRBV2 and TRBJ2-7; D might be TRBD1 (6 bases). The CDR3 length is 14 residues. CDR1 and CDR2 from the germline V gene are SNHLY and FYNNEI. Trimming pared 2 bases from V and 5 bases from J, leaving 13 bases between. The CDR3 sequence: CASSEQGPSNEQYF. CDR3 DNA sequence: TGTGCCAGCAGTGAACAGGGGCCCTCGAACGAGCAGTACTTC.

The CDR3 sequence is CASSLRTGDGYTF. CDR3 DNA sequence: TGTGCCAGCAGTTTGAGGACAGGCGATGGCTACACCTTC. The genes are TRBV5-6 and TRBJ1-2; 7 bases are shared with TRBD1. The CDR3 covers 13 residues. CDR1 and CDR2 from the germline V gene are SGHDT and YYEEEE. Trimming at V came to 5 bases and at J to 6 bases, leaving 7 bases not matched to a gene.

This chain joins TRBV29-1 and TRBJ2-3; 7 nucleotides align to TRBD2. This CDR3 is 13 amino acids long. The junction had 5 bases not matched to a gene; V was cut back by 5 bases and J by 3 bases. The germline CDR1 and CDR2 sequences are SQVTM and ANQGSEA. The CDR3 here is CSVTGRSTDTQYF. CDR3 DNA: TGCAGCGTTACCGGGAGGTCAACAGATACGCAGTATTTT.

This chain uses TRBV10-3 with TRBJ1-5; tentative D call: TRBD1 (5 bases). Germline-derived CDR1 and CDR2 are ENHRY and SYGVKD. This CDR3 region has 14 residues. V lost 10 bases, J lost 2 bases, and 15 bases lay in between. The CDR3 DNA is TGTGCCAACTCCCGGGACTTACGCAATCAGCCCCAGCATTTT. Translation: CANSRDLRNQPQHF.

J is TRBJ2-2 and V is TRBV6-4; D is perhaps TRBD1 (5 bases). CDR1 and CDR2 from the germline V gene are MRHNA and SNTAGT. There are 15 residues in the CDR3. Trimming pared 2 bases from V and 2 bases from J, leaving 9 bases between. The CDR3 spells CASSDGQGNTGELFF. DNA of the CDR3: TGTGCCAGCAGTGACGGCCAGGGAAACACCGGGGAGCTGTTTTTT.

Comments on this clone: The junction departs from the called germline gene at one end, perhaps through a read error. J is TRBJ2-5 and V is TRBV7-7; TRBD2 aligns across 12 bases. This CDR3 region has 16 residues. Germline lookup yields CDR1 SSHAT and CDR2 FNYEAQ (reference sequence). The CDR3 sequence: CASSATSGRTGETQYF. The CDR3 bases are TGTGCTAGCAGCGCTACTAGCGGGAGGACTGGAGAGACCCAGTACTTC.

This rearrangement joins TRBV5-1 to TRBJ1-6; TRBD1 agrees at 7 bases. Germline values: CDR1 SGHRS, CDR2 YFSETQ. The CDR3 sequence is 18 residues long. Trimming took 4 bases from V and 0 from J; bases not matched to a gene: 10. Here the CDR3 reads CASSPTPTGNSYNSPLHF. The CDR3 nucleotides read TGCGCCAGCAGCCCGACCCCGACAGGGAACTCCTATAATTCACCCCTCCACTTT.

V gene TRBV7-2 combines with J gene TRBJ1-5, with TRBD1 as a possible D gene (5 bases). In germline, CDR1 is SGHTA, CDR2 FQGNSA. CDR3 length equals 15 residues. Trimming took 1 base from V and 2 from J, leaving 9 bases between them. CDR3 amino acids: CASSLGQSGNQPQHF. CDR3 nucleotides: TGTGCCAGCAGCTTAGGACAGAGCGGCAATCAGCCCCAGCATTTT.

The chain combines TRBV6-1 with TRBJ1-5; 8 nucleotides match TRBD1. J gave up 6 bases and V 3 bases, and 4 bases lay outside the gene matches. Germline CDR1 and CDR2: MNHNS and SASEGT. This CDR3 region has 14 residues. The CDR3 region is CASSETGDPQPQHF. The CDR3 DNA reads TGTGCCAGCAGTGAGACAGGGGACCCTCAGCCCCAGCATTTT.

The chain links TRBV18 to TRBJ2-2; 9 bases match TRBD1. CDR1 and CDR2 (germline): KGHSH, LQKENI. The CDR3 runs 15 residues. V shed 3 bases and J 7 bases; nucleotides not matched to a gene: 6. The CDR3 reads CASSPRTGDGGELFF. DNA for the CDR3: TGTGCCAGCTCACCGAGGACAGGGGATGGCGGGGAGCTGTTTTTT. The full variable domain, completed using reference TRBV18 and TRBJ2-2, is NAGVMQNPRHLVRRRGQEARLRCSPMKGHSHVYWYRQLPEEGLKFMVYLQKENIIDESGMPKERFSAEFPKEGPSILRIQQVVRGDSAAYFCASSPRTGDGGELFFGEGSRLTVL.

The chain employs TRBV6-6 and TRBJ1-2, with TRBD1 matching 9 bases. Germline lookup yields CDR1 MNHNY and CDR2 SVGAGI (reference sequence). The junction had 5 bases not matched to a gene; V was cut back by 4 bases and J by 2 bases. CDR3 length equals 15 residues. CDR3 in amino acids: CASSWGQGRNYGYTF. The CDR3 coding sequence is TGTGCCAGCAGTTGGGGACAGGGTCGAAACTATGGCTACACCTTC.

The J gene is TRBJ2-1, the V gene TRBV10-3, with D perhaps TRBD2 (6 bases). V lost 1 base, J lost 8 bases, and 15 bases lay in between. Per the germline V gene, CDR1 is ENHRY and CDR2 is SYGVKD. This CDR3 spans 15 amino acids. The CDR3, as DNA: TGTGCCATCAGTGAGTGGAGGGAGCCCCCCGATGAGCAGTTCTTC. Protein: CAISEWREPPDEQFF.

The V and J genes are TRBV30 and TRBJ1-6, with a weak D call TRBD1 (6 bases). Germline V gene sequence: CDR1 GTSNPN, CDR2 SVGIG (reference sequence). Trimming shortened V by 0 bases and J by 7 bases, and 13 bases separated the two germline ends. The CDR3 is made up of 15 amino acids. The CDR3 reads CAWSVGGGTNSPLHF. The CDR3, as DNA: TGTGCCTGGAGTGTAGGGGGGGGGACAAATTCACCCCTCCACTTT.

This clone occurred once. The rearrangement joins TRBV5-3 to TRBJ2-6; 11 nucleotides agree with TRBD2. TRBV5-3 is labeled an ORF, and its function is uncertain. This CDR3 comprises 21 residues. V trimming: 3 bases; J trimming: 3 bases; junction bases outside the gene matches: 17. The CDR3, as DNA: TGTGCCAGAAGCTCAACAACTTTTCTAGCGGGGGGCCCCTGTGGGGCCAACGTCCTGACTTTC. As protein: CARSSTTFLAGGPCGANVLTF.

This chain joins TRBV9 and TRBJ1-6; D is undetermined. Trimming cost V 2 bases and J 6 bases, with 6 bases left between them. Germline CDR1 SGDLS, CDR2 YYNGEE. The CDR3 spans 13 residues. In DNA form, the CDR3 reads TGTGCCAGCAGCGTTACAGCTAATTCACCCCTCCACTTT. This encodes CASSVTANSPLHF. Filled out from reference TRBV9 and TRBJ1-6, the complete variable domain reads DSGVTQTPKHLITATGQRVTLRCSPRSGDLSVYWYQQSLDQGLQFLIQYYNGEERAKGNILERFSAQQFPDLHSELNLSSLELGDSALYFCASSVTANSPLHFGNGTRLTVT.

V usage is TRBV7-6 and J usage is TRBJ2-1; the D gene is possibly TRBD2 (5 bases). This CDR3 has 16 amino acids. Deletions cut 1 base from V and 0 bases from J, with 10 bases between. Germline CDR1 and CDR2: SGHVS and FNYEAQ. The CDR3 reads CASSLGSGRSYNEQFF. CDR3 bases: TGTGCCAGCAGCTTAGGGAGCGGCCGCTCCTACAATGAGCAGTTCTTC.

The chain couples TRBV2 to TRBJ2-6; TRBD1 matches at 12 bases. The CDR3 has 18 amino acids. Germline V lookup: CDR1 SNHLY, CDR2 FYNNEI. V was clipped by 10 bases and J by 0 bases; unmatched bases: 10. This chain's CDR3 is CANPRDRGLPSGANVLTF. DNA of the CDR3: TGTGCCAACCCACGGGACAGGGGGCTTCCCTCTGGGGCCAACGTCCTGACTTTC.

The chain combines TRBV29-1 with TRBJ2-1; 7 bases are shared with TRBD2. Germline CDR1 and CDR2: SQVTM and ANQGSEA. This CDR3 is 12 amino acids long. V shed 3 bases and J 9 bases; nucleotides not matched to a gene: 5. CDR3 bases: TGCAGCGTTGAGGGGGGGGTGGCTGAGCAGTTCTTC. Protein product: CSVEGGVAEQFF.

J is TRBJ2-3 and V is TRBV7-2; 9 nucleotides match TRBD2. J lost 2 bases, V lost 8 bases, and 11 bases had no gene match. The V gene's germline CDR1 is SGHTA and CDR2 FQGNSA. CDR3 length: 16 residues. CDR3 in DNA: TGTGCCAGCCACCAAGTAGCGGGGGCCTTCACAGATACGCAGTATTTT. Translation gives CASHQVAGAFTDTQYF.

This rearrangement joins TRBV16 to TRBJ1-1; possible D gene TRBD1, 6 bases. There are 15 residues in the CDR3. V shed 0 bases and J shed 1 base, with 9 bases lying between them. From germline, CDR1 is KGHSY and CDR2 FQNENV. The CDR3 region is CASSQSGRGNTEAFF. Written as DNA, the CDR3 is TGTGCCAGCAGCCAATCGGGCAGGGGGAACACTGAAGCTTTCTTT.

This clone was detected only once. The rearrangement uses TRBV7-3 and TRBJ2-7; 7 positions match TRBD2. The CDR3 consists of 15 residues. V was clipped by 1 base and J by 2 bases; unmatched bases: 5. From germline, CDR1 is SGHTA and CDR2 FQGTGA. This chain's CDR3 is CASSLNAGDAYEQYF. The DNA for the CDR3 is TGTGCCAGCAGCTTAAATGCGGGAGACGCCTACGAGCAGTACTTC.